This T cell receptor beta chain was captured in a study of glioma-infiltrating T cells after dendritic cell vaccination. This table comes from immunoSEQ multiplex PCR, and its TCRdb copy is limited to in-frame clones, with some not included. The sample has tens of thousands of clones; about four fifths are singletons. As to time point: after dendritic cell vaccination, including at tumor progression/relapse. V dropped 2 bases and J dropped 1; count of bases not matched to a gene: 3. The CDR3 consists of 15 residues. From germline, CDR1 is WSHSY and CDR2 SAAADI. This TCR was sampled from a human donor with glioblastoma. Specimen: blood, collected after dendritic cell vaccination. V is TRBV10-2 and J is TRBJ2-5, with TRBD1 identical over 8 bases. CDR3 in amino acids: CASSEPTGAQETQYF. CDR3 bases: TGCGCCAGCAGTGAGCCGACAGGGGCCCAAGAGACCCAGTACTTC.